The clone carrying this T cell receptor beta chain has a handful of counts. What it binds is not known. The method was immunoSEQ multiplex PCR; TCRdb's version includes in-frame clones alone and lacks a portion of them. The sample contains under 65,000 clones, roughly 77% of which appear only once. Viral peptide pool expansion of antigen-specific CD4+ T cells preceded sequencing in the ViraFEST assay. CD4+ T cell isolation took place after 10 days of culture. From March to December 2020, the person had a SARS-CoV-2 infection that was confirmed by PCR. This sample stems from a study of vaccination effects on CD4 cells after COVID-19. Study-wide background: Sample collection from a couple of convalescent patients occurred 16 days and one week before vaccination.

The receptor was derived from a human donor who had a prior SARS-CoV-2 infection. The input for sequencing was CD4+ T cells from PBMCs cultured with HIV peptides, taken before COVID-19 vaccination. Sample subset: HIV-1 Nef peptide pool negative control/reference culture.

Here the CDR3 reads CASRGPREETQYF. CDR3 nucleotides: TGTGCCAGTAGAGGGCCTCGAGAGGAGACCCAGTACTTC. The chain combines TRBV19 with TRBJ2-5; D gene uncertain. The CDR3 is made up of 13 amino acids. Germline V gene lookup returns CDR1 LNHDA and CDR2 SQIVND (reference sequence). The germline V and J ends were trimmed by 6 bases and 5 bases, with 13 bases remaining between them.